Following are 10 T cell receptor beta chains from one sample sequenced in a study of T cells after yellow fever vaccination. TCRdb itself ran the 5' RACE reads through MiXCR, one entry per CDR3 protein. The sample has 550,000 or so distinct CDR3 sequences, less than 20% seen once. The sample was PBMCs, taken 15 days after the yellow fever booster vaccination. Receptors originate from a man under 40 who received the YFV17D yellow fever vaccine.

CDR3 sequence reads: CASSSSGGGGETQYF. In DNA form, the CDR3 reads TGTGCCAGCAGCTCCTCCGGGGGCGGAGGAGAGACCCAGTACTTC. The chain links TRBV7-3 to TRBJ2-5; D could derive from TRBD1 or TRBD2 (6 bases each). Germline V lookup: CDR1 SGHTA, CDR2 FQGTGA. The CDR3 has 15 amino acids. Trimming left V 4 bases short and J 4 bases short, with 16 bases between. Combining the CDR3 with reference TRBV7-3 and TRBJ2-5 gives the whole variable domain GAGVSQTPSNKVTEKGKYVELRCDPISGHTALYWYRQSLGQGPEFLIYFQGTGAADDSGLPNDRFFAVRPEGSVSTLKIQRTERGDSAVYLCASSSSGGGGETQYFGPGTRLLVL.

The rearrangement joins TRBV9 to TRBJ2-7; 14 bases agree with TRBD2. This CDR3 is built from 16 residues. Trimming cost V 4 bases and J 0 bases; bases outside gene matches: 3. Germline CDR1 and CDR2: SGDLS and YYNGEE. The CDR3 loop is CASSPGTSGSSYEQYF. The CDR3 nucleotides are TGTGCCAGCAGCCCAGGGACTAGCGGGAGCTCCTACGAGCAGTACTTC. Full variable domain (rest looked up from reference TRBV9 and TRBJ2-7): DSGVTQTPKHLITATGQRVTLRCSPRSGDLSVYWYQQSLDQGLQFLIQYYNGEERAKGNILERFSAQQFPDLHSELNLSSLELGDSALYFCASSPGTSGSSYEQYFGPGTRLTVT.

The chain uses TRBV20-1 and TRBJ2-1; D is undetermined. The CDR3 extends over 13 amino acids. The V and J ends lost 0 bases and 6 bases respectively, with 9 bases between them. Per germline, CDR1 DFQATT and CDR2 SNEGSKA (reference sequence). CDR3 in amino acids: CSARENFGNEQFF. The CDR3, as DNA: TGCAGTGCTAGAGAGAACTTTGGCAATGAGCAGTTCTTC.

This clonotype was picked up a small number of times. This chain links TRBV12-5 with TRBJ2-6; possibly TRBD1 for D (5 bases). Germline V gene sequence: CDR1 LGHNT, CDR2 FRNRAP. The V and J ends lost 5 bases and 0 bases respectively, with 8 bases between them. CDR3 length equals 15 residues. The CDR3 sequence is CASGRGSSGANVLTF. The CDR3 DNA is TGTGCTAGTGGTAGGGGCAGCTCTGGGGCCAACGTCCTGACTTTC.

This clonotype was observed a handful of times. V gene TRBV5-1 combines with J gene TRBJ1-1; no definite D call. The CDR3 spans 16 residues. The germline V gene encodes CDR1 SGHRS and CDR2 YFSETQ. Trimming pared 0 bases from V and 0 bases from J, leaving 12 bases between. The CDR3 loop reads CASSLASEVMNTEAFF. The CDR3 region has the DNA TGCGCCAGCAGCTTGGCCTCGGAGGTCATGAACACTGAAGCTTTCTTT.

This clonotype came up a few times. The chain has TRBV7-2 and TRBJ2-7; 8 bases map to TRBD2. CDR3 length equals 14 residues. The trim removed 5 bases at V and 3 bases at J, leaving 6 bases unmatched. CDR1 SGHTA and CDR2 FQGNSA come from the germline V gene. CDR3 loop: CASSVEGLVYEQYF. DNA of the CDR3: TGTGCCAGCAGCGTTGAGGGACTAGTCTACGAGCAGTACTTC.

The V call is TRBV6-2 or TRBV6-3, the J call TRBJ2-1; TRBD1 agrees at 9 bases. CDR3 length: 13 amino acids. The germline V gene has CDR1 MNHEY and CDR2 SVGEGT. V dropped 5 bases and J dropped 11; count of bases not matched to a gene: 7. DNA for the CDR3: TGTGCCAGCAGTCTTGGACAGGGGAATAAGCAGTTCTTC. The encoded protein is CASSLGQGNKQFF.

The CDR3 nucleotides read TGCAGCGTTGACCCCTCCCGGGGGGCAGATACGCAGTATTTT. The encoded protein is CSVDPSRGADTQYF. The chain recombines TRBV29-1 with TRBJ2-3, with 7 bases that match TRBD2. V shed 3 bases, J shed 4 bases, and the junction held 7 bases outside the gene matches. The CDR3 consists of 14 residues. CDR1 is SQVTM, CDR2 ANQGSEA, per germline.

This chain connects TRBV29-1 to TRBJ2-1, with TRBD2 matching 7 bases. J gave up 1 base and V 7 bases, and 7 bases lay outside the gene matches. The CDR3 covers 14 residues. Germline lookup yields CDR1 SQVTM and CDR2 ANQGSEA. CDR3 DNA: TGCAGCGGGAGGGGACTACCTTCCTACAATGAGCAGTTCTTC. It codes for CSGRGLPSYNEQFF.

V is TRBV7-9 and J is TRBJ2-7, with TRBD1 identical over 12 bases. The V gene's germline CDR1 is SEHNR and CDR2 FQNEAQ (reference sequence). CDR3 size: 13 residues. V shed 7 bases and J 6 bases; nucleotides not matched to a gene: 4. This CDR3 reads CASMGQGAGEQYF. The DNA for the CDR3 is TGTGCCAGCATGGGACAGGGGGCTGGCGAGCAGTACTTC.